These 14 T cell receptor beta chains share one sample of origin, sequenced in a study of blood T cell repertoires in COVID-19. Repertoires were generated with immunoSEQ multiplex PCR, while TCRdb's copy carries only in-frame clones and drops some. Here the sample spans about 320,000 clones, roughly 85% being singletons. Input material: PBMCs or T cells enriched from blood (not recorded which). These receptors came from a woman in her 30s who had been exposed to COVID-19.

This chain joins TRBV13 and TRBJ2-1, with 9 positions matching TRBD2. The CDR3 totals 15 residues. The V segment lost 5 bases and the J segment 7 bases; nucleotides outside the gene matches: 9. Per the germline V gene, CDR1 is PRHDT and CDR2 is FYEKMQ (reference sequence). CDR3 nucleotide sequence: TGTGCCAGCAGCCCTACGGGACTAGCTTTAAATGAGCAGTTCTTC. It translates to CASSPTGLALNEQFF.

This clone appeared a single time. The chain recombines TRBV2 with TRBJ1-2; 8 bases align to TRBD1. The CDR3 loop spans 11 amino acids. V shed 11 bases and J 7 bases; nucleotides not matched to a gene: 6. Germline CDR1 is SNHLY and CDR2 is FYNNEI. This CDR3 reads CAAQGALGYTF. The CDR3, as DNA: TGTGCCGCGCAGGGGGCGCTTGGCTACACCTTC.

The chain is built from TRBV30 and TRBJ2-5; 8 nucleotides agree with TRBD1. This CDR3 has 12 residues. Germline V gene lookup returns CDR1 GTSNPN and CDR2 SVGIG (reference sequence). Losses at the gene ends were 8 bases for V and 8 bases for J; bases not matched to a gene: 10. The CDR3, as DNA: TGTGCCGGAAGGACAGGGTTTGGAACCCAGTACTTC. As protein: CAGRTGFGTQYF.

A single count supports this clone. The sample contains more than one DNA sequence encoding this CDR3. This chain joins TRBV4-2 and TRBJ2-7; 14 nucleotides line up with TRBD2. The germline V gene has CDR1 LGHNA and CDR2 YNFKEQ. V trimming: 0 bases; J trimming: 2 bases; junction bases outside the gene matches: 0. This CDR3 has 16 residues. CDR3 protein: CASSQEGLAGAYEQYF. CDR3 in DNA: TGTGCCAGCAGCCAAGAGGGACTAGCGGGAGCCTACGAGCAGTACTTC.

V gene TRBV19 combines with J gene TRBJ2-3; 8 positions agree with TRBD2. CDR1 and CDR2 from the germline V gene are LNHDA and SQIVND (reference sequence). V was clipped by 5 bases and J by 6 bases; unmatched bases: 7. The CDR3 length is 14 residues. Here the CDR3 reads CASSPGLALDTQYF. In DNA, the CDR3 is TGTGCCAGTAGTCCAGGACTAGCACTTGATACGCAGTATTTT.

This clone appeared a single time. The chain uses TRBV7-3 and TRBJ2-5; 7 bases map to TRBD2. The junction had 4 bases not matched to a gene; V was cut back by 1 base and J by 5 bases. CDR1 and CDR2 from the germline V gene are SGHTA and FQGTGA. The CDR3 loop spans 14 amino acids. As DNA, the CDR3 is TGTGCCAGCAGCTTAAGCGGGAGTCGGGAGACCCAGTACTTC. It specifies CASSLSGSRETQYF.

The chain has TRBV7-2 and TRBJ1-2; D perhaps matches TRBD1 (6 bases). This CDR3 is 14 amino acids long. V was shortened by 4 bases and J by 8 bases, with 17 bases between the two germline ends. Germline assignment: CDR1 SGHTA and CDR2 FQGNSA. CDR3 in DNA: TGTGCCAGCAGCTCCGTACAGGGAAACGGGGGCTACACCTTC. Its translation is CASSSVQGNGGYTF.

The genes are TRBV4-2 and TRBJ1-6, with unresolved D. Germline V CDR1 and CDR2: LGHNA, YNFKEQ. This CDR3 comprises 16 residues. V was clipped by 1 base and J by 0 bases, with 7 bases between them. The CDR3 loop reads CASSQGHSSYNSPLHF. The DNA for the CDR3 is TGTGCCAGCAGCCAAGGACACAGCTCCTATAATTCACCCCTCCACTTT.

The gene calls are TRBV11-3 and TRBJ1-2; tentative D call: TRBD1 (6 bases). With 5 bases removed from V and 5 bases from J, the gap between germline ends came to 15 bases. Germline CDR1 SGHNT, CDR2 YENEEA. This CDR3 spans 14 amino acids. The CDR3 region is CASSGRNRAYGYTF. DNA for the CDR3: TGTGCCAGCAGCGGACGGAACAGGGCGTATGGCTACACCTTC. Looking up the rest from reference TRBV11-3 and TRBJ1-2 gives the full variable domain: EAGVVQSPRYKIIEKKQPVAFWCNPISGHNTLYWYLQNLGQGPELLIRYENEEAVDDSQLPKDRFSAERLKGVDSTLKIQPAELGDSAVYLCASSGRNRAYGYTFGSGTRLTVV.

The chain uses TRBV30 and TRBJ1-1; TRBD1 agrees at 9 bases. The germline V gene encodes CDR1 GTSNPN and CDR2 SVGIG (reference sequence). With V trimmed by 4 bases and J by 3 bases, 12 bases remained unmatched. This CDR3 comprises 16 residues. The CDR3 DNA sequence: TGTGCCTGGAAGGGACAGGGAGTCGCTCTTGACACTGAAGCTTTCTTT. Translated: CAWKGQGVALDTEAFF. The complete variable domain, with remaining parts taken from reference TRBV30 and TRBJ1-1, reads SQTIHQWPATLVQPVGSPLSLECTVEGTSNPNLYWYRQAAGRGLQLLFYSVGIGQISSEVPQNLSASRPQDRQFILSSKKLLLSDSGFYLCAWKGQGVALDTEAFFGQGTRLTVV.

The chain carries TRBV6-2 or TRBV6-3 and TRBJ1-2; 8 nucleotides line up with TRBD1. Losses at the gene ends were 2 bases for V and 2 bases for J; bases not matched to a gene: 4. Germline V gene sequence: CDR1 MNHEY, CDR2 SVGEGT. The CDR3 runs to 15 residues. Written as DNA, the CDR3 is TGTGCCAGCAGTTACCACAGGGGGTCAAACTATGGCTACACCTTC. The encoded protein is CASSYHRGSNYGYTF.

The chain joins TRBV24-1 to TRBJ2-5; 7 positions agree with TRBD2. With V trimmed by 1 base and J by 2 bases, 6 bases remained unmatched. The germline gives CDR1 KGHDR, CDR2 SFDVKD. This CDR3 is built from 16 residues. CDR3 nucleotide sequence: TGTGCCACCAGTGATTTTGGGGAGGGGACTCAAGAGACCCAGTACTTC. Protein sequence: CATSDFGEGTQETQYF.

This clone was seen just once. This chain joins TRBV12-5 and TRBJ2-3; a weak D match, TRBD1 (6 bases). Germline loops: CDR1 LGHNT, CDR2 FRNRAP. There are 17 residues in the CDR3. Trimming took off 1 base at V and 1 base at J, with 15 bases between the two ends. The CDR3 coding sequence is TGTGCTAGTGGTTTGGCCCTAGGGGGTATTCGCACAGATACGCAGTATTTT. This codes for CASGLALGGIRTDTQYF. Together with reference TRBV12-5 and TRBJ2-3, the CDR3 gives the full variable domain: DARVTQTPRHKVTEMGQEVTMRCQPILGHNTVFWYRQTMMQGLELLAYFRNRAPLDDSGMPKDRFSAEMPDATLATLKIQPSEPRDSAVYFCASGLALGGIRTDTQYFGPGTRLTVL.

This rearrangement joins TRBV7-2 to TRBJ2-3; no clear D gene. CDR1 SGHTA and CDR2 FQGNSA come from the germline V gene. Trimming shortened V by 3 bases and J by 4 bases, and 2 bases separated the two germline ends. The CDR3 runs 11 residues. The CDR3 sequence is CASSFSDTQYF. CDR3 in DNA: TGTGCCAGCAGCTTCTCAGATACGCAGTATTTT.